This T cell receptor beta chain was captured by sequencing in a study of early T cells in non-severe SARS-CoV-2 infection. Study information: Unsorted whole blood bulk RNA was sequenced, with unpaired chains. Study-wide findings and caveats: In VDJdb matching, anti-spike CD8 responses were favored while private and CD4 specificities went missing.

cDNA molecules, individually, were tagged with unique molecular identifiers. TCRdb redid the calling of the 5' RACE reads with MiXCR, one entry per CDR3 protein. This table has some 48,000 distinct CDR3 sequences, roughly 13% appearing once. This clonotype came up a few times. Its antigen is unknown. From germline, CDR1 is SGHTA and CDR2 FQGNSA. The CDR3 contains 11 residues. V dropped 2 bases and J dropped 7 bases, with 6 bases sitting between them. Input material: whole blood. The source of this sequence is an adult who was a healthcare worker with PCR-confirmed SARS-CoV-2 infection or an uninfected control (not recorded which). The chain combines TRBV7-2 with TRBJ2-7, with D possibly TRBD2 on 5 matching bases. Written as DNA, the CDR3 is TGTGCCAGCAGCTTATGGAGGGAGCAGTACTTC. This translates into CASSLWREQYF.